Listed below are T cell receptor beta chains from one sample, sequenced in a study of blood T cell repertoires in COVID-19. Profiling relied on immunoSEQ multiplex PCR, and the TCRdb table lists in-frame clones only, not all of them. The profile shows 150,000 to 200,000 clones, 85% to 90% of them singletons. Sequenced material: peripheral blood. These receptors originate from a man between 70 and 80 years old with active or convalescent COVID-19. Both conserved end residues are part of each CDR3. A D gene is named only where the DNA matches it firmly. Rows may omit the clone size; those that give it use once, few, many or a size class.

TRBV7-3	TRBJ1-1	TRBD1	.	CASSSTGVTEAFF	TGTGCCAGCAGCTCGACAGGGGTAACTGAAGCTTTCTTT
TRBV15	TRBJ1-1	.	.	CATSRDGLNTEAFF	TGTGCCACCAGCAGAGATGGACTCAACACTGAAGCTTTCTTT
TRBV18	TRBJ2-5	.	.	CASSPGLQETQYF	TGTGCCAGCTCACCTGGACTCCAAGAGACCCAGTACTTC
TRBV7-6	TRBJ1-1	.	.	CASSPSRNVAFF	TGTGCCAGCAGCCCGTCTAGGAATGTAGCTTTCTTT
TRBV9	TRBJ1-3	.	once	CASSPLGASGNTIYF	TGTGCCAGCAGCCCCCTAGGGGCTTCTGGAAACACCATATATTTT
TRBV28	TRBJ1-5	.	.	CASSSTLPQGYGQPQHF	TGTGCCAGCAGTTCAACCCTTCCTCAGGGGTATGGACAGCCCCAGCATTTT
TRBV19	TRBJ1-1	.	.	CASAVGANTEAFF	TGTGCCAGCGCAGTGGGGGCGAACACTGAAGCTTTCTTT
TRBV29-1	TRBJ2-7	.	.	CSGGDRTSPAEQYF	TGCAGCGGCGGAGACAGGACCTCGCCCGCCGAGCAGTACTTC
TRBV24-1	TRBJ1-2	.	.	CATSVRGRGYTF	TGTGCCACCAGTGTTAGGGGTCGTGGCTACACCTTC
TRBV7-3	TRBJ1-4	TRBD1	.	CASTRTGAVNEKLFF	TGTGCCAGCACCCGGACAGGGGCAGTTAATGAAAAACTGTTTTTT
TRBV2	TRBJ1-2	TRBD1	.	CASSPLRDRGLYGYTF	TGTGCCAGCAGCCCCCTCCGGGACAGGGGACTCTATGGCTACACCTTC
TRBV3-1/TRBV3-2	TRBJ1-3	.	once	CASSPVFYNGNTIYF	TGTGCCAGCAGCCCCGTTTTTTATAATGGAAACACCATATATTTT
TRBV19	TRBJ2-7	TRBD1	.	CASSISRTGKSYEQYF	TGTGCCAGTAGTATTAGTAGGACAGGGAAGTCCTACGAGCAGTACTTC
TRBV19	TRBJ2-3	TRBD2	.	CASRTGGSLDTQYF	TGTGCCAGTAGAACGGGCGGGAGTCTGGATACGCAGTATTTT
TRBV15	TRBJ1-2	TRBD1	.	CATSPGTGGRGGYTF	TGTGCCACCAGCCCGGGGACAGGGGGCAGAGGTGGCTACACCTTC
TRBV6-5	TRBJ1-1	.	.	CASSYSESLEAFF	TGTGCCAGCAGTTACTCGGAGTCCCTGGAAGCTTTCTTT
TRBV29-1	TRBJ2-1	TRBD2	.	CSVDGLAGGVYNEQFF	TGCAGCGTTGACGGGCTAGCGGGAGGTGTCTACAATGAGCAGTTCTTC
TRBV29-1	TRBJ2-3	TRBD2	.	CSVAVGRDGDTQYF	TGCAGCGTGGCGGTCGGGAGGGACGGAGATACGCAGTATTTT
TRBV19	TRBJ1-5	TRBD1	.	CASSMDRAYSNQPQHF	TGTGCCAGTAGTATGGACAGGGCGTATAGCAATCAGCCCCAGCATTTT
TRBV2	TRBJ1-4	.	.	CASMRDNEKLFF	TGTGCCAGCATGAGGGATAATGAAAAACTGTTTTTT
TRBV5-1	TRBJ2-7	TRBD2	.	CASSLAPSGRAIESYEQYF	TGCGCCAGCAGCTTGGCCCCTAGCGGGAGGGCTATTGAGTCCTACGAGCAGTACTTC
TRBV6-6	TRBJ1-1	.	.	CASSFTTGTEAFF	TGTGCCAGCAGTTTCACTACGGGGACTGAAGCTTTCTTT
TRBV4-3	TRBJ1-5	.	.	CASSAAYSNQPQHF	TGCGCCAGCAGCGCCGCGTATAGCAATCAGCCCCAGCATTTT
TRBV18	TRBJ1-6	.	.	CASSLRQSNSPLHF	TGTGCCAGCTCACTCCGACAGAGTAATTCACCCCTCCACTTT
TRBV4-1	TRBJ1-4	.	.	CASSQERSGRGATNEKLFF	TGCGCCAGCAGCCAAGAACGGTCTGGGAGGGGTGCAACTAATGAAAAACTGTTTTTT
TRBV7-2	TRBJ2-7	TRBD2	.	CASSLGSGALYEQYF	TGTGCCAGCAGCTTAGGGAGCGGGGCACTCTACGAGCAGTACTTC
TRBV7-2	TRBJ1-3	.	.	CASSQGTSVGNTIYF	TGTGCCAGCAGCCAGGGGACATCCGTAGGAAACACCATATATTTT
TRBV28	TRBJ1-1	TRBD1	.	CASSPRPGQGTTEAFF	TGTGCCAGCAGTCCTCGACCGGGACAGGGAACGACTGAAGCTTTCTTT
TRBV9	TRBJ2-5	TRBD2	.	CASSAGTSGGDSQYF	TGTGCCAGCAGCGCCGGGACTAGCGGGGGGGACTCCCAGTACTTC
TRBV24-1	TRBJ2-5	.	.	CATSDLPGRGSLQETQYF	TGTGCCACCAGTGACCTACCAGGGAGGGGGAGTCTCCAAGAGACCCAGTACTTC
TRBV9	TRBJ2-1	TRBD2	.	CASSVQAGANNEQFF	TGTGCCAGCAGCGTCCAAGCGGGGGCCAACAATGAGCAGTTCTTC
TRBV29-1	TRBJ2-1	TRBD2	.	CSVKLAGGSYNEQFF	TGCAGCGTTAAACTAGCGGGGGGCTCCTACAATGAGCAGTTCTTC
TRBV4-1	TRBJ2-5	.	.	CASSPGQPQGETQYF	TGCGCCAGCAGCCCCGGACAGCCCCAGGGGGAGACCCAGTACTTC
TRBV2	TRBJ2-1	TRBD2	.	CASNSRGGPSYNEQFF	TGTGCCAGCAACAGTCGGGGGGGGCCTTCCTACAATGAGCAGTTCTTC
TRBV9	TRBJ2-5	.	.	CASSVEGGVQETQYF	TGTGCCAGCAGCGTAGAAGGCGGGGTTCAAGAGACCCAGTACTTC
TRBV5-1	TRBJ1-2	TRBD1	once	CASSIDRAGYGYTF	TGCGCCAGCAGCATCGACAGGGCTGGTTATGGCTACACCTTC
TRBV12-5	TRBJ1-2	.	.	CASGLELNYGYTF	TGTGCTAGTGGTTTGGAGCTGAACTATGGCTACACCTTC
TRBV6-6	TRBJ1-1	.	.	CASSYPSRGTEAFF	TGTGCCAGCAGTTACCCGTCAAGGGGGACTGAAGCTTTCTTT
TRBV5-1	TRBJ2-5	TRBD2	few	CASSFGGGQRETQYF	TGCGCCAGCAGCTTCGGGGGAGGGCAGAGAGAGACCCAGTACTTC
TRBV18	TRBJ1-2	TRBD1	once	CASSPPGQFSIGYTF	TGTGCCAGCTCACCTCCGGGACAGTTCTCAATTGGCTACACCTTC
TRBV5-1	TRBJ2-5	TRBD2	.	CASSYGLVKETQYF	TGCGCCAGCAGCTACGGACTAGTAAAAGAGACCCAGTACTTC
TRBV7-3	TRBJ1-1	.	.	CASSEIDRNTEAFF	TGTGCCAGCAGCGAAATTGACAGGAACACTGAAGCTTTCTTT
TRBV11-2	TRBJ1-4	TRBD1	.	CASSLGQGATNEKLFF	TGTGCCAGCAGCTTAGGACAGGGAGCAACTAATGAAAAACTGTTTTTT
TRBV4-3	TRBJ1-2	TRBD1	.	CASSQPPGTGGSVDGYTF	TGCGCCAGCAGCCAACCACCCGGGACAGGGGGATCGGTTGATGGCTACACCTTC
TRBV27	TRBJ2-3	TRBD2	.	CASSSPRGGRATDTQYF	TGTGCCAGCAGTTCCCCCCGCGGCGGGAGGGCCACAGATACGCAGTATTTT
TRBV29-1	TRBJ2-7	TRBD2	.	CSVGGALAASYEQYF	TGCAGCGTTGGTGGGGCTCTAGCGGCTTCCTACGAGCAGTACTTC
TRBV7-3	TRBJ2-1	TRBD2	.	CASSLIGGSSYNEQFF	TGTGCCAGCAGCTTAATAGGCGGGAGCTCCTACAATGAGCAGTTCTTC
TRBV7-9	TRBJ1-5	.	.	CASSLARGGDQPQHF	TGTGCCAGCAGCCTAGCCCGGGGGGGAGATCAGCCCCAGCATTTT
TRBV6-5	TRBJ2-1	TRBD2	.	CATTGLAYNEQFF	TGTGCCACCACTGGACTAGCTTACAATGAGCAGTTCTTC
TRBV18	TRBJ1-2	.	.	CASSPGAVPYGYTF	TGTGCCAGCTCACCTGGGGCGGTTCCCTATGGCTACACCTTC
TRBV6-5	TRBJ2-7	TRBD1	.	CATRLQGVDYEQYF	TGTGCCACCCGGCTCCAGGGGGTGGACTACGAGCAGTACTTC
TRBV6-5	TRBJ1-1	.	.	CASSYSRTANTEAFF	TGTGCCAGCAGTTACTCTCGGACAGCGAACACTGAAGCTTTCTTT
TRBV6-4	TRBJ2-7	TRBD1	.	CASSAETGISYEQYF	TGTGCCAGCAGTGCGGAGACAGGGATTTCCTACGAGCAGTACTTC
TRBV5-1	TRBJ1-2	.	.	CASSLGPRDYGYTF	TGCGCCAGCAGCTTGGGGCCCAGGGACTATGGCTACACCTTC
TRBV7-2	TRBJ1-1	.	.	CASSLMQGRRTEAFF	TGTGCCAGCAGCTTAATGCAGGGGCGACGCACTGAAGCTTTCTTT